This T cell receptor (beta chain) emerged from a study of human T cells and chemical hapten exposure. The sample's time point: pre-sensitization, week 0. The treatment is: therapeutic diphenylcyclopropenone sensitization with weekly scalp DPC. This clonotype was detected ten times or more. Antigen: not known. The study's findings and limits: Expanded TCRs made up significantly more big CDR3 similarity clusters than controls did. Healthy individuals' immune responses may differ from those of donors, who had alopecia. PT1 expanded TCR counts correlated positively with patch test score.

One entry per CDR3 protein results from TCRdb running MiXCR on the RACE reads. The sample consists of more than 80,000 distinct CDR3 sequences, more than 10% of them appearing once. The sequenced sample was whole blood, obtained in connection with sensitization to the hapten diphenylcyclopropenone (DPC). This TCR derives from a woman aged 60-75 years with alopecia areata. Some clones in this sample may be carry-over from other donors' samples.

CDR3 nucleotides: TGTGCCATCAGTGAGTCGAAGGGCAGGCACGAGCAGTACTTC. Its protein product is CAISESKGRHEQYF. This chain joins TRBV10-3 and TRBJ2-7, with D uncertain. The germline V gene encodes CDR1 ENHRY and CDR2 SYGVKD. The length of the CDR3 is 14 residues. The V and J ends lost 0 bases and 5 bases respectively, with 11 bases between them.